The 12 T cell receptor beta chains given below trace back to one sample, sequenced in a study of blood T cell repertoires in COVID-19. The repertoire was sequenced with immunoSEQ multiplex PCR; TCRdb's copy has only in-frame clones and lacks some. The repertoire includes about 34,000 clones, about 85% of them detected once, and roughly 15% sits in the top ten. The sequenced material came from peripheral blood. The receptor set was obtained from a human donor with acute or convalescent COVID-19. The donor label of this sample is uncertain.

CDR3 residues: CSVEGRARNYGYTF. CDR3 coding DNA: TGCAGCGTTGAAGGCCGCGCGAGGAACTATGGCTACACCTTC. This chain joins TRBV29-1 and TRBJ1-2, with D uncertain. Trimming removed 1 base from V and 2 bases from J, with 11 bases in between. This CDR3 has 14 amino acids. Germline CDR1 reads SQVTM; CDR2 reads ANQGSEA.

The chain recombines TRBV15 with TRBJ1-5; TRBD1 is a possible D gene (6 bases). Germline-derived CDR1 and CDR2 are LNHNV and YYDKDF (reference sequence). The V and J ends lost 5 bases and 0 bases respectively, with 17 bases between them. The CDR3 runs to 17 residues. CDR3 sequence reads: CATSRGQGYGSNQPQHF. CDR3 nucleotide sequence: TGTGCCACCAGCCGTGGGCAGGGGTATGGTAGCAATCAGCCCCAGCATTTT.

The chain employs TRBV7-2 and TRBJ2-1, with 8 bases identical to TRBD2. From germline, CDR1 is SGHTA and CDR2 FQGNSA. Trimming removed 9 bases from V and 4 bases from J; junction bases left unmatched: 8. This CDR3 is 14 amino acids long. As DNA, the CDR3 is TGTGCCAGTGGGGCGGGGGGCAATTACAATGAGCAGTTCTTC. Its translation is CASGAGGNYNEQFF.

The rearrangement uses TRBV7-2 and TRBJ1-6, with D hard to call. CDR3 length: 15 amino acids. Looked up from germline, CDR1 is SGHTA and CDR2 is FQGNSA. The V end lost 1 base, the J end lost 2 bases, and 6 bases lay between the germline ends. Here the CDR3 DNA reads TGTGCCAGCAGCTTAGGGTCGGCCTATAATTCACCCCTCCACTTT. This gives the protein CASSLGSAYNSPLHF.

The DNA for the CDR3 is TGTGCCAGCAGTTTATTACGGGATGGCTACACCTTC. Translating it yields CASSLLRDGYTF. This chain links TRBV28 with TRBJ1-2, with unresolved D. Germline V lookup: CDR1 MDHEN, CDR2 SYDVKM. V was shortened by 1 base and J by 6 bases, with 6 bases between the two germline ends. The CDR3 is 12 residues long.

This chain joins TRBV7-8 and TRBJ2-3, with TRBD2 as a possible D gene (5 bases). V lost 1 base, J lost 4 bases, and 12 bases lay in between. The germline V gene encodes CDR1 SGHVS and CDR2 FQNEAQ. The CDR3 has 15 residues. The CDR3 DNA follows: TGTGCCAGCAGCTTAGTGGGGTCCGGGGCAGATACGCAGTATTTT. Translating it yields CASSLVGSGADTQYF.

This sequence joins TRBV28 and TRBJ1-6; perhaps TRBD1 as D (5 bases). The germline V gene encodes CDR1 MDHEN and CDR2 SYDVKM. CDR3 length: 14 amino acids. V was cut by 7 bases and J by 4 bases, with 11 bases left in between. The CDR3 region has the DNA TGTGCCAGCAACCTCCAGGGATATAATTCACCCCTCCACTTT. Translating it yields CASNLQGYNSPLHF.

The rearrangement links TRBV28 to TRBJ1-2; no reliable D call. The germline V gene has CDR1 MDHEN and CDR2 SYDVKM. V lost 3 bases and J 2 bases, leaving 4 bases between the germline ends. The CDR3 extends over 12 amino acids. This CDR3 reads CASSLANYGYTF. CDR3 coding DNA: TGTGCCAGCAGTTTGGCCAACTATGGCTACACCTTC.

V usage is TRBV28 and J usage is TRBJ2-5, with 10 bases identical to TRBD1. The CDR3 covers 15 residues. V was clipped by 6 bases and J by 5 bases; unmatched bases: 9. Germline CDR1 MDHEN, CDR2 SYDVKM. The CDR3 DNA sequence: TGTGCCAGCAGGATGACAGGGGGCCTCGGGGAGACCCAGTACTTC. This gives the protein CASRMTGGLGETQYF.

J is TRBJ1-3 and V is TRBV18; perhaps TRBD1 as D (6 bases). CDR3 size: 13 residues. V was trimmed by 2 bases and J by 7 bases, leaving 9 bases between them. Germline V gene data show CDR1 as KGHSH and CDR2 as LQKENI. The CDR3 DNA reads TGTGCCAGCTCACCAGCCCAGGGGAACACCATATATTTT. This codes for CASSPAQGNTIYF. Full variable domain (remainder filled in from reference TRBV18 and TRBJ1-3): NAGVMQNPRHLVRRRGQEARLRCSPMKGHSHVYWYRQLPEEGLKFMVYLQKENIIDESGMPKERFSAEFPKEGPSILRIQQVVRGDSAAYFCASSPAQGNTIYFGEGSWLTVV.

The chain uses TRBV18 and TRBJ1-1; D ambiguous. This CDR3 has 13 amino acids. V was shortened by 7 bases and J by 3 bases, with 12 bases between the two germline ends. CDR1 KGHSH and CDR2 LQKENI come from the germline V gene. The CDR3 region has the DNA TGTGCCAGCTGCGGTGGTGCTTACACTGAAGCTTTCTTT. Translated: CASCGGAYTEAFF.

A few counts support this clone. This rearrangement joins TRBV19 to TRBJ1-2, with D uncertain. The germline CDR1 and CDR2 sequences are LNHDA and SQIVND (reference sequence). Trimming shortened V by 6 bases and J by 0 bases, and 14 bases separated the two germline ends. This CDR3 has 15 amino acids. The CDR3 DNA follows: TGTGCCAGTAGCCCTCTGACAACTTCTAACTATGGCTACACCTTC. It encodes CASSPLTTSNYGYTF.